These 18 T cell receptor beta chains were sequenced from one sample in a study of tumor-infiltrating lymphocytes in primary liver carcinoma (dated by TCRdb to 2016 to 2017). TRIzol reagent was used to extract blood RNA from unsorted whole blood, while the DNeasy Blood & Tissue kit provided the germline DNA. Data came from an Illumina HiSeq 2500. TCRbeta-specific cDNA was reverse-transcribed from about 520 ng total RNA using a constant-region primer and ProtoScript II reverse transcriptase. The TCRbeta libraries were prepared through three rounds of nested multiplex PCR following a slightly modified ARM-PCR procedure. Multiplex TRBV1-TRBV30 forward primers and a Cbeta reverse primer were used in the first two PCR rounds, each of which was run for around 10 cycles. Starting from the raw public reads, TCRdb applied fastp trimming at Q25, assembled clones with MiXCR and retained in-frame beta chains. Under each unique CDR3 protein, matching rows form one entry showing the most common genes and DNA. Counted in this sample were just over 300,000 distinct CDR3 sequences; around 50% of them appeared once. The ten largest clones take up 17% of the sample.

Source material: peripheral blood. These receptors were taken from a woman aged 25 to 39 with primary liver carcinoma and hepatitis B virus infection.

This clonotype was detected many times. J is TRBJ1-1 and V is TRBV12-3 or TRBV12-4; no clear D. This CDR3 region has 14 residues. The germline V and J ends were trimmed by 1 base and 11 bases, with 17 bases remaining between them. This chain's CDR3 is CASSLDPMTHRAFF. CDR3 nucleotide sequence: TGTGCCAGCAGTTTAGACCCAATGACCCATCGGGCTTTCTTT.

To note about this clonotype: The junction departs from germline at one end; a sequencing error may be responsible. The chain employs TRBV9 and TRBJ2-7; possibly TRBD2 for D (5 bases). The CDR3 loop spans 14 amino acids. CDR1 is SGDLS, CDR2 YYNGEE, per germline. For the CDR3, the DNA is TGTGCCAGCAGCGTAGGAGACTACTCCTACGAGCAATACTTC. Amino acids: CASSVGDYSYEQYF.

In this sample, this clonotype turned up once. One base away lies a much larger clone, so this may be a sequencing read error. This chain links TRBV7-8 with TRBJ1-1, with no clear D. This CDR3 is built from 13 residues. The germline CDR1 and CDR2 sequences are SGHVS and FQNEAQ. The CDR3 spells CASSHLDFAETFF. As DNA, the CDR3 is TGTGCCAGCAGCCACCTCGATTTCGCTGAAACTTTCTTT.

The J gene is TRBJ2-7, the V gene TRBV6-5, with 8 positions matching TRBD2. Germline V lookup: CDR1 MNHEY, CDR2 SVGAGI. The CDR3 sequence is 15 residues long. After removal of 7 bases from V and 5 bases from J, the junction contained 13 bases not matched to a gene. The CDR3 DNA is TGTGCCAGCAAAGCCTTACAGGGACTAGTCGACGAGCAGTACTTC. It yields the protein CASKALQGLVDEQYF.

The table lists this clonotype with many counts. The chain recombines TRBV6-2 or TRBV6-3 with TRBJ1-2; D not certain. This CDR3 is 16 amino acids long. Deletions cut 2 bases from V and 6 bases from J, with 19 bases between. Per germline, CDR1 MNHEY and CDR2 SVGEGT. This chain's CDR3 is CASSYELVVVFDGYTF. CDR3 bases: TGTGCCAGCAGTTACGAGTTGGTCGTAGTATTCGATGGCTACACCTTC.

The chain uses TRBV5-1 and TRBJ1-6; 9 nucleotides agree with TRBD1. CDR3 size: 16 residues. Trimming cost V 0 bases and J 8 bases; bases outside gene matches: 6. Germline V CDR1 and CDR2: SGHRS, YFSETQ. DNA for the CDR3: TGCGCCAGCAGCTTGGGCCACAGGGACAGGGATTCACCCCTCCACTTT. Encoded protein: CASSLGHRDRDSPLHF.

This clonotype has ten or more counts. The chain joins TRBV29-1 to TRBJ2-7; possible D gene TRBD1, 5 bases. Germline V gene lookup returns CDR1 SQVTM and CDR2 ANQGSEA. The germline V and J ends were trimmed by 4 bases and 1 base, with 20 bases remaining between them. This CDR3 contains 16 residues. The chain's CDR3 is CSVVGKAGPSSYEQYF. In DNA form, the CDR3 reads TGCAGCGTTGTCGGTAAGGCAGGGCCCTCTTCCTACGAGCAGTACTTC.

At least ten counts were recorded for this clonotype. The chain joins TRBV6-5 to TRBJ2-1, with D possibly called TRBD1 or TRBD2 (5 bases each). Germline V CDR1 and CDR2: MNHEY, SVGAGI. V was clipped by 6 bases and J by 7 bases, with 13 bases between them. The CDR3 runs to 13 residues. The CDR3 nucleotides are TGTGCCAGCAGAGCCCCGGGACGGAATGAGCAGTTCTTC. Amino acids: CASRAPGRNEQFF.

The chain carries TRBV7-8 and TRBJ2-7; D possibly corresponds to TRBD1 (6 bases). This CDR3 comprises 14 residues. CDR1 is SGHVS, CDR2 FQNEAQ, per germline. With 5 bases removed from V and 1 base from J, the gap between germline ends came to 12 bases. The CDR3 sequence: CASSLRQESYEQYF. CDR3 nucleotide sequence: TGTGCCAGCAGCCTAAGACAGGAATCCTACGAGCAGTACTTC.

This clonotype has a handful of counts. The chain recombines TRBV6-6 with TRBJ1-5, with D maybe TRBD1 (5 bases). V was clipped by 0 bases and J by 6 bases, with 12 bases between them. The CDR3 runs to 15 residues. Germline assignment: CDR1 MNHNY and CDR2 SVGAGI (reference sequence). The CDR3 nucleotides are TGTGCCAGCAGTTACTCAGGGACGGAGAGTCAGCCCCAGCATTTT. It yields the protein CASSYSGTESQPQHF.

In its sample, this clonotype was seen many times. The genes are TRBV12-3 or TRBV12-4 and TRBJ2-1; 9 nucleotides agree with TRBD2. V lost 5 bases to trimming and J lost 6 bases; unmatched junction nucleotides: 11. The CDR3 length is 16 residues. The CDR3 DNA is TGTGCCAGCAGTCCCTTTGCGGGAGGGCCGCGCAATGAGCAGTTCTTC. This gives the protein CASSPFAGGPRNEQFF.

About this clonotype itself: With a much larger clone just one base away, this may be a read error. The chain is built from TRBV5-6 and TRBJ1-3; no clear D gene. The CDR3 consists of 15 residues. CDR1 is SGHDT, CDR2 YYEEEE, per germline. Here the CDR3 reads CARSLNSAPGNTIYF. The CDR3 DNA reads TGTGCCCGCAGCTTAAACAGCGCTCCTGGAAACACCATATATTTT. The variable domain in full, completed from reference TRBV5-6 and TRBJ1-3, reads DAGVTQSPTHLIKTRGQQVTLRCSPKSGHDTVSWYQQALGQGPQFIFQYYEEEERQRGNFPDRFSGHQFPNYSSELNVNALLLGDSALYLCARSLNSAPGNTIYFGEGSWLTVV.

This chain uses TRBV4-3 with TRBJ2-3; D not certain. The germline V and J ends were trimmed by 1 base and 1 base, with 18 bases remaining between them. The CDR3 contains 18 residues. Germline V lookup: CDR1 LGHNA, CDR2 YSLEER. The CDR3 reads CASSQAIAVRRGTDTQYF. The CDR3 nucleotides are TGCGCCAGCAGCCAAGCGATCGCGGTTAGGAGAGGCACAGATACGCAGTATTTT.

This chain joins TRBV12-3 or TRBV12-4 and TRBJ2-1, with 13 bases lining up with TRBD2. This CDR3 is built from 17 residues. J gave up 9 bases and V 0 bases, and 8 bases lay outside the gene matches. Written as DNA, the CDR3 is TGTGCCAGCAGTTTAGCTATTACTAGCGGGAGGGTAGGTGAGCAGTTCTTC. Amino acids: CASSLAITSGRVGEQFF.

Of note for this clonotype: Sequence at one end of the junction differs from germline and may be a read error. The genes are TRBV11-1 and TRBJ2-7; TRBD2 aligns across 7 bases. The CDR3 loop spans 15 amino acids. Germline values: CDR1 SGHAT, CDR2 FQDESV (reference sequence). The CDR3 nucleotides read TGTGCCAGCAGCTTAGTGTTGAGCGGGGCCAACGAGCAGTGCTTC. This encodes CASSLVLSGANEQCF.

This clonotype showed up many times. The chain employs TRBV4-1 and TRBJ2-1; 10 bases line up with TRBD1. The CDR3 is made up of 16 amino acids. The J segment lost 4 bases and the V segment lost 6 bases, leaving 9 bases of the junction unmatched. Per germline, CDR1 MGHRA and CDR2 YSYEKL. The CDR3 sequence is CASSRLPGQGYNEQFF. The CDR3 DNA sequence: TGCGCCAGCAGTCGCCTCCCGGGACAGGGGTACAATGAGCAGTTCTTC.

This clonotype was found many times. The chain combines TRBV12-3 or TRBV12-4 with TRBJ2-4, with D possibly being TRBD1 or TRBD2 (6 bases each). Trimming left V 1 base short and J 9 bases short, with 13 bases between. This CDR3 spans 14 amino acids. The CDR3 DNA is TGTGCCAGCAGTTTAGGGGGGGCCCGGGGCATTCAGTACTTC. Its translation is CASSLGGARGIQYF.

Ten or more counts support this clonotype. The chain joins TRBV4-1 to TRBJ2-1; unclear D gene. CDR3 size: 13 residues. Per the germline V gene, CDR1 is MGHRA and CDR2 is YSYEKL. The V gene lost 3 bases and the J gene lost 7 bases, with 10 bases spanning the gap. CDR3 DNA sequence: TGCGCCAGCAGCCAGGGCTACTCTAATGAGCAGTTCTTC. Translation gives CASSQGYSNEQFF.